Listed below are T cell receptor beta chains from one sample, sequenced in a study of T cell responses to AZD1222 COVID-19 vaccine. The table came from immunoSEQ multiplex PCR; TCRdb's copy has only in-frame clones and leaves some out. The sample contains roughly 81,000 clones, 80% to 90% of which appear only once. Sequences were derived from peripheral blood, sampled on day 0 of AZD1222 vaccination. The receptors here all came from an adult in good health. Each CDR3 is given with its conserved first and last residue. Fields, in order: V gene, CDR3 length, J gene, clone size, D gene, CDR3 protein, CDR3 DNA. The D gene is left open where the match is weak. The listing skips clone size in some rows; elsewhere it reads once, few, many or a size class.

v_gene: TRBV28
len: 13
j_gene: TRBJ2-7
abundance: NA
d_gene: NA
CDR3aa: CASSGTPNYEQYF
CDR3nt: TGTGCCAGCAGTGGGACACCTAACTACGAGCAGTACTTC

v_gene: TRBV12-3/TRBV12-4
len: 13
j_gene: TRBJ1-5
abundance: few
d_gene: TRBD1
CDR3aa: CASSPQGNQPQHF
CDR3nt: TGTGCCAGCAGTCCACAGGGGAATCAGCCCCAGCATTTT

v_gene: TRBV28
len: 14
j_gene: TRBJ2-4
abundance: NA
d_gene: TRBD2
CDR3aa: CATSLTSGVVIQYF
CDR3nt: TGTGCCACCTCATTGACTAGCGGGGTAGTCATTCAGTACTTC

v_gene: TRBV20-1
len: 9
j_gene: TRBJ2-7
abundance: NA
d_gene: NA
CDR3aa: CSARGEQYF
CDR3nt: TGCAGTGCTAGAGGCGAGCAGTACTTC

v_gene: TRBV19
len: 13
j_gene: TRBJ1-2
abundance: NA
d_gene: NA
CDR3aa: CASRSRGTNGYTF
CDR3nt: TGTGCCAGTCGGTCTCGTGGAACGAATGGCTACACCTTC

v_gene: TRBV12-3/TRBV12-4
len: 13
j_gene: TRBJ2-1
abundance: NA
d_gene: NA
CDR3aa: CASSYYRVDEQFF
CDR3nt: TGTGCCAGCAGTTACTACAGGGTTGATGAGCAGTTCTTC

v_gene: TRBV6-1
len: 13
j_gene: TRBJ1-5
abundance: once
d_gene: NA
CDR3aa: CASSEAQKASQHF
CDR3nt: TGTGCCAGCAGTGAAGCGCAGAAGGCTAGCCAGCATTTT

v_gene: TRBV2
len: 16
j_gene: TRBJ2-2
abundance: NA
d_gene: TRBD2
CDR3aa: CASSGPSGRFTGELFF
CDR3nt: TGTGCCAGCAGTGGGCCTAGCGGGAGGTTTACCGGGGAGCTGTTTTTT

v_gene: TRBV5-1
len: 15
j_gene: TRBJ2-1
abundance: NA
d_gene: NA
CDR3aa: CASSPGVGVYNEQFF
CDR3nt: TGCGCCAGCAGCCCTGGGGTCGGGGTGTACAATGAGCAGTTCTTC

v_gene: TRBV2
len: 14
j_gene: TRBJ2-2
abundance: NA
d_gene: NA
CDR3aa: CASNTGRSTGELFF
CDR3nt: TGTGCCAGCAACACCGGAAGGTCGACCGGGGAGCTGTTTTTT

v_gene: TRBV7-8
len: 17
j_gene: TRBJ1-2
abundance: NA
d_gene: NA
CDR3aa: CASSDRRVGMADYGYTF
CDR3nt: TGTGCCAGCAGCGACCGGAGGGTAGGGATGGCGGACTATGGCTACACCTTC

v_gene: TRBV3-1/TRBV3-2
len: 17
j_gene: TRBJ1-6
abundance: NA
d_gene: NA
CDR3aa: CASSQDPGSAYNSPLHF
CDR3nt: TGTGCCAGCAGCCAAGATCCAGGGAGTGCCTATAATTCACCCCTCCACTTT

v_gene: TRBV13
len: 12
j_gene: TRBJ1-1
abundance: once
d_gene: NA
CDR3aa: CASSFRTTEAFF
CDR3nt: TGTGCCAGCAGCTTCCGGACCACTGAAGCTTTCTTT

v_gene: TRBV9
len: 15
j_gene: TRBJ1-1
abundance: NA
d_gene: NA
CDR3aa: CASSVGLRGMAEAFF
CDR3nt: TGTGCCAGCAGCGTAGGGCTACGGGGCATGGCTGAAGCTTTCTTT

v_gene: TRBV10-2
len: 16
j_gene: TRBJ2-1
abundance: NA
d_gene: TRBD2
CDR3aa: CASRLSGMGSYNEQFF
CDR3nt: TGCGCCAGCAGGCTTAGCGGGATGGGGTCCTACAATGAGCAGTTCTTC

v_gene: TRBV9
len: 20
j_gene: TRBJ2-3
abundance: NA
d_gene: TRBD2
CDR3aa: CASSPKVAGLAGEGADTQYF
CDR3nt: TGTGCCAGCAGCCCCAAGGTGGCAGGGCTAGCGGGAGAGGGGGCAGATACGCAGTATTTT

v_gene: TRBV5-1
len: 15
j_gene: TRBJ2-1
abundance: NA
d_gene: TRBD2
CDR3aa: CASSAGTSAGGEQFF
CDR3nt: TGCGCCAGCAGCGCAGGGACTAGCGCGGGGGGTGAGCAGTTCTTC

v_gene: TRBV18
len: 15
j_gene: TRBJ2-3
abundance: NA
d_gene: NA
CDR3aa: CASSPRGKAGDTQYF
CDR3nt: TGTGCCAGCTCCCCAAGGGGGAAGGCGGGAGATACGCAGTATTTT

v_gene: TRBV7-6
len: 17
j_gene: TRBJ1-6
abundance: NA
d_gene: NA
CDR3aa: CASSLGQVGGTNSPLHF
CDR3nt: TGTGCCAGCAGCCTAGGACAAGTTGGCGGAACGAATTCACCCCTCCACTTT

v_gene: TRBV3-1/TRBV3-2
len: 13
j_gene: TRBJ1-1
abundance: NA
d_gene: TRBD1
CDR3aa: CASSQLDRGEAFF
CDR3nt: TGTGCCAGCAGCCAACTCGACAGGGGTGAAGCTTTCTTT

v_gene: TRBV28
len: 14
j_gene: TRBJ1-1
abundance: NA
d_gene: NA
CDR3aa: CASRSRDSGTEAFF
CDR3nt: TGTGCCAGCAGATCCAGGGATTCGGGCACTGAAGCTTTCTTT

v_gene: TRBV12-5
len: 16
j_gene: TRBJ2-7
abundance: once
d_gene: NA
CDR3aa: CASGTRGDRWNNEQYF
CDR3nt: TGTGCTAGTGGAACCCGCGGGGATCGGTGGAACAACGAGCAGTACTTC

v_gene: TRBV19
len: 17
j_gene: TRBJ1-1
abundance: NA
d_gene: NA
CDR3aa: CASSIDHWPKGNTEAFF
CDR3nt: TGTGCCAGTAGTATAGATCACTGGCCTAAAGGCAACACTGAAGCTTTCTTT

v_gene: TRBV10-3
len: 15
j_gene: TRBJ1-6
abundance: once
d_gene: TRBD1
CDR3aa: CAISDGDRDNSPLHF
CDR3nt: TGTGCCATCAGTGACGGGGACAGGGATAATTCACCCCTCCACTTT

v_gene: TRBV19
len: 15
j_gene: TRBJ2-1
abundance: NA
d_gene: NA
CDR3aa: CASLQVGEAYNEQFF
CDR3nt: TGTGCCAGTCTCCAGGTGGGAGAGGCCTACAATGAGCAGTTCTTC

v_gene: TRBV3-1/TRBV3-2
len: 13
j_gene: TRBJ2-7
abundance: NA
d_gene: NA
CDR3aa: CASSQDSASEQYF
CDR3nt: TGTGCCAGCAGCCAAGACTCCGCTAGTGAGCAGTACTTC

v_gene: TRBV28
len: 13
j_gene: TRBJ1-1
abundance: NA
d_gene: NA
CDR3aa: CASMTAMNTEAFF
CDR3nt: TGTGCCAGCATGACAGCGATGAACACTGAAGCTTTCTTT

v_gene: TRBV7-9
len: 14
j_gene: TRBJ1-1
abundance: NA
d_gene: NA
CDR3aa: CASSLLGGNTEAFF
CDR3nt: TGTGCCAGCAGCCTCTTGGGGGGGAACACTGAAGCTTTCTTT

v_gene: TRBV19
len: 16
j_gene: TRBJ2-5
abundance: NA
d_gene: TRBD2
CDR3aa: CASSTLAGGNQETQYF
CDR3nt: TGTGCCAGTAGTACCTTAGCGGGAGGGAATCAAGAGACCCAGTACTTC

v_gene: TRBV3-1/TRBV3-2
len: 15
j_gene: TRBJ2-7
abundance: NA
d_gene: NA
CDR3aa: CASSTRGRVPYEQYF
CDR3nt: TGTGCCAGCAGCACACGGGGACGAGTTCCCTACGAGCAGTACTTC

v_gene: TRBV25-1
len: 18
j_gene: TRBJ1-2
abundance: NA
d_gene: TRBD1
CDR3aa: CASSELGNRQGTNYGYTF
CDR3nt: TGTGCCAGCAGTGAACTGGGTAACCGACAGGGAACTAACTATGGCTACACCTTC

v_gene: TRBV6-5
len: 15
j_gene: TRBJ1-2
abundance: NA
d_gene: NA
CDR3aa: CASSYARGSNYGYTF
CDR3nt: TGTGCCAGCAGTTATGCGAGGGGATCTAACTATGGCTACACCTTC

v_gene: TRBV5-1
len: 15
j_gene: TRBJ2-1
abundance: NA
d_gene: TRBD2
CDR3aa: CASSFSGRKENEQFF
CDR3nt: TGCGCCAGCAGCTTTAGCGGGAGGAAAGAAAATGAGCAGTTCTTC

v_gene: TRBV10-3
len: 13
j_gene: TRBJ1-1
abundance: NA
d_gene: NA
CDR3aa: CAITPGEGTEAFF
CDR3nt: TGTGCCATCACTCCAGGGGAGGGCACTGAAGCTTTCTTT

v_gene: TRBV28
len: 16
j_gene: TRBJ1-5
abundance: NA
d_gene: NA
CDR3aa: CASSLAGIYSNQPQHF
CDR3nt: TGTGCCAGCAGTTTAGCTGGAATTTATAGCAATCAGCCCCAGCATTTT

v_gene: TRBV3-1/TRBV3-2
len: 15
j_gene: TRBJ2-1
abundance: NA
d_gene: NA
CDR3aa: CASSPDLLSHNEQFF
CDR3nt: TGTGCCAGCAGCCCCGACCTACTCTCCCACAATGAGCAGTTCTTC

v_gene: TRBV25-1
len: 18
j_gene: TRBJ2-3
abundance: NA
d_gene: NA
CDR3aa: CASSEYTQGSVHADTQYF
CDR3nt: TGTGCCAGCAGTGAATATACTCAGGGTTCGGTGCACGCAGATACGCAGTATTTT

v_gene: TRBV4-1
len: 17
j_gene: TRBJ2-7
abundance: NA
d_gene: NA
CDR3aa: CASSQATVLMGGHEQYF
CDR3nt: TGCGCCAGCAGCCAAGCCACCGTTCTTATGGGGGGGCACGAGCAGTACTTC

v_gene: TRBV18
len: 16
j_gene: TRBJ1-3
abundance: once
d_gene: TRBD1
CDR3aa: CASSPSATGLGNTIYF
CDR3nt: TGTGCCAGCTCACCCAGCGCGACAGGGCTCGGAAACACCATATATTTT

v_gene: TRBV7-7
len: 14
j_gene: TRBJ2-1
abundance: medium-sized
d_gene: NA
CDR3aa: CASSLSLDTNEQFF
CDR3nt: TGTGCTAGCAGCTTGAGCCTCGATACCAATGAGCAGTTCTTC

v_gene: TRBV10-3
len: 14
j_gene: TRBJ2-1
abundance: NA
d_gene: TRBD2
CDR3aa: CAISASSGTNEQFF
CDR3nt: TGTGCCATCAGTGCGTCTAGCGGGACTAATGAGCAGTTCTTC

v_gene: TRBV7-2
len: 16
j_gene: TRBJ2-7
abundance: NA
d_gene: NA
CDR3aa: CASSPRSPALSAEQYF
CDR3nt: TGTGCCAGCAGCCCCCGTAGTCCGGCCCTTAGCGCCGAGCAGTACTTC

v_gene: TRBV5-1
len: 16
j_gene: TRBJ1-1
abundance: NA
d_gene: NA
CDR3aa: CASSAPYSQGPLATFF
CDR3nt: TGCGCCAGCAGCGCTCCTTACTCTCAGGGGCCCCTTGCGACTTTCTTT

v_gene: TRBV6-5
len: 13
j_gene: TRBJ2-1
abundance: NA
d_gene: NA
CDR3aa: CASTPWGGSEQFF
CDR3nt: TGTGCCAGCACCCCTTGGGGGGGCAGTGAGCAGTTCTTC

v_gene: TRBV5-6
len: 15
j_gene: TRBJ2-1
abundance: NA
d_gene: NA
CDR3aa: CASSLSGASYNEQFF
CDR3nt: TGTGCCAGCAGCTTGAGTGGGGCCTCCTACAATGAGCAGTTCTTC

v_gene: TRBV12-5
len: 14
j_gene: TRBJ1-1
abundance: NA
d_gene: TRBD1
CDR3aa: CASGPGTGNTEAFF
CDR3nt: TGTGCTAGTGGTCCAGGGACAGGGAACACTGAAGCTTTCTTT

v_gene: TRBV4-2
len: 15
j_gene: TRBJ2-2
abundance: NA
d_gene: TRBD2
CDR3aa: CASSGLAGDVGELFF
CDR3nt: TGTGCCAGCAGCGGACTAGCGGGAGATGTCGGGGAGCTGTTTTTT

v_gene: TRBV19
len: 17
j_gene: TRBJ2-1
abundance: NA
d_gene: TRBD1
CDR3aa: CASSIRDSGYSYNEQFF
CDR3nt: TGTGCCAGTAGTATCAGGGACAGCGGATACTCCTACAATGAGCAGTTCTTC

v_gene: TRBV5-1
len: 13
j_gene: TRBJ2-1
abundance: NA
d_gene: NA
CDR3aa: CASSLQVYNEQFF
CDR3nt: TGCGCCAGCAGCCTACAGGTATACAATGAGCAGTTCTTC

v_gene: TRBV19
len: 13
j_gene: TRBJ2-7
abundance: NA
d_gene: NA
CDR3aa: CASIHTRGYEQYF
CDR3nt: TGTGCCAGTATACACACTCGGGGATACGAGCAGTACTTC